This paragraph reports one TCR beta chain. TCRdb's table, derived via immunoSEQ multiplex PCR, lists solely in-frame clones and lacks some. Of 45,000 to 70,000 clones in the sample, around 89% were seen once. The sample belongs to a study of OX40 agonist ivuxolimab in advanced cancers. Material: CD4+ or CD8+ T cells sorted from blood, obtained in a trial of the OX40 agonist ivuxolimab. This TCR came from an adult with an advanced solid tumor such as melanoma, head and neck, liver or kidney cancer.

CDR3 residues: CSVVVEGRSYEQYF. The DNA for the CDR3 is TGCAGCGTTGTCGTAGAGGGCCGCTCCTACGAGCAGTACTTC. The chain carries TRBV29-1 and TRBJ2-7, with a possible D match to TRBD2 (5 bases). This CDR3 has 14 amino acids. Between the trimmed V and J ends, which lost 4 bases and 0 bases, there was a span of 13 bases. In germline, CDR1 is SQVTM, CDR2 ANQGSEA.